Below, 25 T cell receptor beta chains from the same sample are listed, as sequenced in a study of CD8 T cells in Susac syndrome. The RNA, roughly 0.5 to 1 ug, was put through reverse transcription using random hexamers. TCRdb reprocessed the immunoSEQ multiplex PCR reads via MiXCR and lists one record per CDR3 protein. The sample consists of some 140,000 distinct CDR3 sequences, approximately 95% of them appearing once. The sequenced sample consisted of CD8+ T cells from PBMCs. These receptors all stem from a human donor with Susac syndrome.

A few counts support this clonotype. The CDR3: CASSLTGSNQPQHF. CDR3 nucleotide sequence: TGTGCCAGCAGTCTGACCGGGAGCAATCAGCCCCAGCATTTT. The V gene is TRBV28, the J gene TRBJ1-5, with D unresolved. The V end was cut by 5 bases, the J end by 1 base, with 9 bases between. CDR3 length: 14 amino acids. CDR1 is MDHEN and CDR2 is SYDVKM in the germline V gene.

This clonotype occurred once. The chain employs TRBV29-1 and TRBJ2-7, with 10 positions matching TRBD1. This CDR3 has 14 residues. After removal of 5 bases from V and 4 bases from J, the junction contained 8 bases not matched to a gene. Germline V gene lookup returns CDR1 SQVTM and CDR2 ANQGSEA. As DNA, the CDR3 is TGCAGCGTTCAAAACCGGGACAGGGGTTACGAGCAGTACTTC. This sequence encodes CSVQNRDRGYEQYF.

The genes are TRBV7-9 and TRBJ2-5; 12 bases are a match to TRBD2. The germline gives CDR1 SEHNR, CDR2 FQNEAQ (reference sequence). V dropped 4 bases and J dropped 2; count of bases not matched to a gene: 5. The CDR3 covers 16 residues. The CDR3, as DNA: TGTGCCAGCAGCTCTCCACTAGCGGGAGGACAAGAGACCCAGTACTTC. Its translation is CASSSPLAGGQETQYF.

The J gene is TRBJ2-1, the V gene TRBV7-9; D not certain. CDR3 length: 14 amino acids. The V end was cut by 2 bases, the J end by 7 bases, with 12 bases between. The germline CDR1 and CDR2 sequences are SEHNR and FQNEAQ (reference sequence). The CDR3 region has the DNA TGTGCCAGCAGCTTACTTGACGATCGGAATGAGCAGTTCTTC. It translates to CASSLLDDRNEQFF.

This chain connects TRBV7-9 to TRBJ1-5; D remains unclear. Per germline, CDR1 SEHNR and CDR2 FQNEAQ (reference sequence). CDR3 size: 15 residues. V was cut by 3 bases and J by 0 bases, with 9 bases left in between. The CDR3 DNA follows: TGTGCCAGCAGCTTGAGGGATTATAGCAATCAGCCCCAGCATTTT. As protein: CASSLRDYSNQPQHF.

The V and J genes are TRBV14 and TRBJ1-1; D ambiguous. Trimming pared 1 base from V and 0 bases from J, leaving 9 bases between. CDR3 length equals 15 residues. Germline V lookup: CDR1 SGHDN, CDR2 FVKESK. The CDR3 spells CASSQVLGLNTEAFF. The CDR3 coding sequence is TGTGCCAGCAGCCAAGTATTGGGTCTGAACACTGAAGCTTTCTTT.

A single count supports this clonotype. The chain employs TRBV20-1 and TRBJ2-1; the D gene is possibly TRBD1 (6 bases). This CDR3 spans 11 amino acids. Looked up from germline, CDR1 is DFQATT and CDR2 is SNEGSKA (reference sequence). Trimming shortened V by 1 base and J by 15 bases, and 13 bases separated the two germline ends. The CDR3 reads CSARAWGLRFF. CDR3 coding DNA: TGCAGTGCTAGAGCGTGGGGGCTACGGTTCTTC.

The V call is TRBV28, the J call TRBJ2-5; perhaps TRBD2 as D (5 bases). Trimming left V 5 bases short and J 2 bases short, with 18 bases between. Germline loops: CDR1 MDHEN, CDR2 SYDVKM. The CDR3 is 16 residues long. Here the CDR3 DNA reads TGTGCCAGCAGTACCTACTGGACTCCCAAGCAAGAGACCCAGTACTTC. Translated: CASSTYWTPKQETQYF.

The V gene is TRBV9, the J gene TRBJ1-5; D is undetermined. Germline V CDR1 and CDR2: SGDLS, YYNGEE. Between the trimmed V and J ends, which lost 0 bases and 6 bases, there was a span of 7 bases. This CDR3 has 13 amino acids. This CDR3 is CASSVGYGQPQHF. The CDR3 DNA sequence: TGTGCCAGCAGCGTAGGATATGGTCAGCCCCAGCATTTT.

The chain links TRBV12-3 or TRBV12-4 to TRBJ2-7; D is uncertain. The CDR3 contains 11 residues. V was trimmed by 6 bases and J by 11 bases, leaving 14 bases between them. CDR3 bases: TGTGCCAGCAGACTGTGGTTATTGGAGTACTTC. Its protein product is CASRLWLLEYF.

This clonotype was picked up one time. The rearrangement uses TRBV19 and TRBJ2-5; 8 bases are a match to TRBD2. Trimming took 3 bases from V and 2 from J; bases not matched to a gene: 2. CDR1 and CDR2 (germline): LNHDA, SQIVND (reference sequence). The CDR3 runs 14 residues. CDR3 in DNA: TGTGCCAGTAGTATCACTAGCGGTCAAGAGACCCAGTACTTC. It yields the protein CASSITSGQETQYF.

V usage is TRBV9 and J usage is TRBJ2-7, with 8 bases matching TRBD2. V shed 0 bases, J shed 1 base, and the junction held 3 bases outside the gene matches. This CDR3 comprises 15 residues. Germline CDR1 SGDLS, CDR2 YYNGEE. Written as DNA, the CDR3 is TGTGCCAGCAGCGTAGCGTCTAGCGGGTCCTACGAGCAGTACTTC. Translating gives CASSVASSGSYEQYF.

CDR3 coding DNA: TGTGCCAGCAGCCGGCCGGGACTAGCGGGAGAGGCGGTTTACTTC. This encodes CASSRPGLAGEAVYF. The rearrangement joins TRBV11-2 to TRBJ2-7, with 14 positions matching TRBD2. This CDR3 contains 15 residues. J lost 13 bases, V lost 5 bases, and 13 bases had no gene match. Germline CDR1 and CDR2: SGHAT and FQNNGV.

The chain recombines TRBV7-2 with TRBJ2-5; D not certain. This CDR3 comprises 11 residues. The V and J ends lost 1 base and 13 bases respectively, with 10 bases between them. Germline CDR1 SGHTA, CDR2 FQGNSA. The CDR3 DNA follows: TGTGCCAGCAGCTTAGGGGCGGCATTGTACTTC. Amino acid sequence: CASSLGAALYF.

The CDR3 sequence is CASRAGGAEAFF. CDR3 DNA sequence: TGTGCCAGTAGGGCGGGAGGGGCTGAAGCTTTCTTT. The V call is TRBV19, the J call TRBJ1-1; D possibly corresponds to TRBD1 (5 bases). Between the trimmed V and J ends, which lost 6 bases and 6 bases, there was a span of 11 bases. Germline V CDR1 and CDR2: LNHDA, SQIVND (reference sequence). CDR3 size: 12 residues.

The CDR3 is CASSHTGGQETQYF. For the CDR3, the DNA is TGTGCCAGCAGCCACACAGGGGGTCAAGAGACCCAGTACTTC. The chain links TRBV4-2 to TRBJ2-5; 8 bases line up with TRBD1. CDR3 size: 14 residues. The V segment lost 3 bases and the J segment 2 bases; nucleotides outside the gene matches: 2. Germline CDR1 LGHNA, CDR2 YNFKEQ.

CDR3 loop: CASREGQPVQETQYF. DNA for the CDR3: TGTGCCAGCAGGGAGGGACAGCCCGTCCAAGAGACCCAGTACTTC. This rearrangement joins TRBV28 to TRBJ2-5, with D possibly TRBD1 on 7 matching bases. Trimming left V 6 bases short and J 1 base short, with 15 bases between. CDR3 length: 15 residues. The germline V gene has CDR1 MDHEN and CDR2 SYDVKM.

CDR3 bases: TGTGCCAGCAGCTTAGCTACCTACACAGATACGCAGTATTTT. Translation gives CASSLATYTDTQYF. V usage is TRBV13 and J usage is TRBJ2-3; D gene unclear. The V gene's germline CDR1 is PRHDT and CDR2 FYEKMQ (reference sequence). Trimming removed 1 base from V and 2 bases from J, with 7 bases in between. The CDR3 consists of 14 residues.

This chain connects TRBV13 to TRBJ2-7; D is unclear. In germline, CDR1 is PRHDT, CDR2 FYEKMQ (reference sequence). Trimming shortened V by 5 bases and J by 3 bases, and 11 bases separated the two germline ends. The CDR3 totals 13 residues. In DNA form, the CDR3 reads TGTGCCAGCAGCCCAGAAGATAACTACGAGCAGTACTTC. Its translation: CASSPEDNYEQYF.

The chain links TRBV7-3 to TRBJ2-1, with 14 bases that match TRBD2. Germline V gene data show CDR1 as SGHTA and CDR2 as FQGTGA. The J segment lost 7 bases and the V segment lost 4 bases, leaving 6 bases of the junction unmatched. CDR3 length: 16 amino acids. In DNA, the CDR3 is TGTGCCAGCAGCTCGGGGACTAGCGGGAGAGGGAATGAGCAGTTCTTC. Its translation is CASSSGTSGRGNEQFF. Together with reference TRBV7-3 and TRBJ2-1, the CDR3 gives the full variable domain: GAGVSQTPSNKVTEKGKYVELRCDPISGHTALYWYRQSLGQGPEFLIYFQGTGAADDSGLPNDRFFAVRPEGSVSTLKIQRTERGDSAVYLCASSSGTSGRGNEQFFGPGTRLTVL.

The gene calls are TRBV28 and TRBJ2-7; D is perhaps TRBD2 (5 bases). The V and J ends lost 3 bases and 2 bases respectively, with 11 bases between them. CDR3 length: 14 residues. Germline CDR1 is MDHEN and CDR2 is SYDVKM. The CDR3 reads CASSLAGGAYEQYF. The CDR3 nucleotides read TGTGCCAGCAGTTTGGCGGGTGGCGCCTACGAGCAGTACTTC.

The V and J genes are TRBV3-1 and TRBJ1-1, with 9 bases that match TRBD1. Per germline, CDR1 LGHDT and CDR2 YNNKEL (reference sequence). V lost 3 bases to trimming and J lost 5 bases; unmatched junction nucleotides: 7. CDR3 length: 15 residues. CDR3 sequence reads: CASSQPDRGNTEAFF. In DNA, the CDR3 is TGTGCCAGCAGCCAGCCGGACAGGGGTAATACTGAAGCTTTCTTT.

The chain couples TRBV7-9 to TRBJ2-5; TRBD1 might be the D (6 bases). In germline, CDR1 is SEHNR, CDR2 FQNEAQ (reference sequence). The CDR3 totals 14 residues. Trimming removed 2 bases at V and 1 base at J, with 8 bases between. The CDR3 DNA is TGTGCCAGCAGCTTATCGGACAGCCAAGAGACCCAGTACTTC. Translation: CASSLSDSQETQYF.

This clonotype was seen just once. The chain combines TRBV24-1 with TRBJ2-1, with a possible D match to TRBD2 (5 bases). The CDR3 contains 14 residues. Trimming pared 0 bases from V and 9 bases from J, leaving 11 bases between. CDR1 is KGHDR, CDR2 SFDVKD, per germline. The CDR3 DNA reads as TGTGCCACCAGTGATTTGCGGGCTAGCCCTGAGCAGTTCTTC. It is translated as CATSDLRASPEQFF.

V usage is TRBV6-2 or TRBV6-3 and J usage is TRBJ1-3, with a tentative D call TRBD1 (6 bases). CDR1 and CDR2 (germline): MNHEY, SVGEGT. With 3 bases removed from V and 0 bases from J, the gap between germline ends came to 12 bases. This CDR3 is 16 amino acids long. CDR3 region: CASSYSTGSSGNTIYF. CDR3 nucleotide sequence: TGTGCCAGCAGTTATTCAACAGGGAGCTCTGGAAACACCATATATTTT.